The 12 T cell receptor beta chains reported below all come from one sample, sequenced in a study of Ad26.COV2.S vaccination and SARS-CoV-2 variants. The repertoire was sequenced with immunoSEQ multiplex PCR; TCRdb's copy has only in-frame clones and lacks some. The sample consists of roughly 460,000 clones, roughly nine tenths of them appearing once. The sample's treatment: roughly 20 received Ad26.COV2.S at low or high dose, single or two shots; 5 received placebo; per-sample allocation not given. Collection of the samples took place on day 63 after the first injection of vaccine or placebo. The sequencing here drew on peripheral blood, taken in a trial of Ad26.COV2.S vaccine versus placebo. These receptors were obtained from a person aged 18-60 years who received the Ad26.COV2.S COVID-19 vaccine or a placebo.

The V and J genes are TRBV7-9 and TRBJ2-1; a possible D gene is TRBD2 (6 bases). Trimming removed 5 bases at V and 6 bases at J, with 20 bases between. CDR3 size: 16 residues. Germline V gene lookup returns CDR1 SEHNR and CDR2 FQNEAQ (reference sequence). The CDR3 spells CASSPLSGAGTNEQFF. The DNA for the CDR3 is TGTGCCAGCAGCCCCCTTTCGGGAGCCGGTACCAATGAGCAGTTCTTC.

The chain uses TRBV2 and TRBJ2-3, with 8 bases that match TRBD1. The CDR3 is 14 residues long. The ends lost 6 bases at V and 3 bases at J; junction bases unmatched: 5. Germline CDR1 reads SNHLY; CDR2 reads FYNNEI. In nucleotides, the CDR3 is TGTGCCAGCAGCAATGACAGGGGTACAGATACGCAGTATTTT. Protein: CASSNDRGTDTQYF.

V usage is TRBV24-1 and J usage is TRBJ1-1; D remains unclear. Per the germline V gene, CDR1 is KGHDR and CDR2 is SFDVKD. This CDR3 has 13 residues. V dropped 1 base and J dropped 10 bases, with 12 bases sitting between them. The chain's CDR3 is CATSDFSGLRAFF. The CDR3, as DNA: TGTGCCACCAGTGATTTTTCTGGTTTGAGAGCTTTCTTT.

This chain uses TRBV7-6 with TRBJ2-2; TRBD1 or TRBD2 may be the D gene (5 bases each). This CDR3 comprises 19 residues. V lost 0 bases and J 0 bases, leaving 17 bases between the germline ends. The germline gives CDR1 SGHVS, CDR2 FNYEAQ. DNA for the CDR3: TGTGCCAGCAGCTTAGCTCAGATACCGGGACCGGCGAACACCGGGGAGCTGTTTTTT. Translated: CASSLAQIPGPANTGELFF.

This rearrangement joins TRBV7-6 to TRBJ1-1; D is perhaps TRBD1 (6 bases). The CDR3 sequence is 13 residues long. Germline V gives CDR1 SGHVS, CDR2 FNYEAQ. Trimming shortened V by 5 bases and J by 5 bases, and 12 bases separated the two germline ends. The DNA of the CDR3 is TGTGCCAGCAGCCTCAGCCAGGGGACTGAAGCTTTCTTT. It is translated as CASSLSQGTEAFF.

The chain is built from TRBV30 and TRBJ2-5; D may match TRBD1 or TRBD2 (5 bases each). CDR1 GTSNPN and CDR2 SVGIG come from the germline V gene (reference sequence). There are 12 residues in the CDR3. V shed 2 bases and J shed 5 bases, with 9 bases lying between them. The chain's CDR3 is CAWSYGAETQYF. For the CDR3, the DNA is TGTGCCTGGAGTTACGGGGCGGAGACCCAGTACTTC.

This clone was seen a single time. This chain joins TRBV10-1 and TRBJ2-3; no definite D call. Trimming took 3 bases from V and 5 from J, leaving 9 bases between them. Germline V gene lookup returns CDR1 WNHNN and CDR2 SYGVQD (reference sequence). This CDR3 comprises 13 residues. The DNA for the CDR3 is TGCGCCAGCAGTGAAGGCTCGGGAGATACGCAGTATTTT. It is translated as CASSEGSGDTQYF.

For this clone: The sample has other DNA sequences that encode this CDR3 too. V gene TRBV7-3 combines with J gene TRBJ2-7; the match to TRBD2 covers 7 bases. The V segment lost 2 bases and the J segment 0 bases; nucleotides outside the gene matches: 4. The CDR3 has 15 residues. Germline lookup yields CDR1 SGHTA and CDR2 FQGTGA. The CDR3, as DNA: TGTGCCAGCAGCTTACGCGGGGGAAGCTCCTACGAGCAGTACTTC. It specifies CASSLRGGSSYEQYF.

Only one count was recorded for this clone. This chain uses TRBV6-1 with TRBJ1-2; a possible D gene is TRBD1 (6 bases). The V end lost 1 base, the J end lost 8 bases, and 20 bases lay between the germline ends. The germline V gene has CDR1 MNHNS and CDR2 SASEGT. There are 16 residues in the CDR3. For the CDR3, the DNA is TGTGCCAGCAGTGAAGTTCGGGGCGACAGGCGGGACGGCTACACCTTC. Protein sequence: CASSEVRGDRRDGYTF.

V is TRBV7-2 and J is TRBJ2-2; D is unclear. Trimming took off 7 bases at V and 7 bases at J, with 16 bases between the two ends. The CDR3 is 14 amino acids. CDR1 and CDR2 from the germline V gene are SGHTA and FQGNSA. This chain's CDR3 is CASNPLDGVGELFF. Here the CDR3 DNA reads TGTGCCAGCAACCCGCTGGACGGAGTCGGGGAGCTGTTTTTT.

V is TRBV9 and J is TRBJ2-2, with D perhaps matching TRBD1 or TRBD2 (5 bases each). Trimming stripped 0 bases from V and 6 bases from J, with 15 bases between. Germline V CDR1 and CDR2: SGDLS, YYNGEE. The CDR3 runs to 16 residues. CDR3 sequence (DNA): TGTGCCAGCAGCGTAGACGGGACCCTCGGGGCCGGGGAGCTGTTTTTT. Its protein is CASSVDGTLGAGELFF.

The chain employs TRBV4-2 and TRBJ2-1; the match to TRBD2 covers 8 bases. The CDR3 is 21 residues long. With V trimmed by 2 bases and J by 5 bases, 23 bases remained unmatched. Germline CDR1 LGHNA, CDR2 YNFKEQ. The CDR3 sequence is CASSQTGRGGFIWLDDNEQFF. CDR3 sequence (DNA): TGTGCCAGCAGCCAAACCGGGCGCGGGGGGTTTATTTGGTTGGACGACAATGAGCAGTTCTTC.